The 10 T cell receptor beta chains below come from one sample, sequenced in a study of T-cell memory formation after mild COVID-19. One entry per CDR3 protein, called by TCRdb with MiXCR from the 5' RACE reads. The top ten clones hold roughly 21% of a sample with about 320,000 distinct CDR3 sequences, 14% of them seen once. Input material: PBMCs or a T cell subset sorted from them (not recorded which). These receptor sequences come from a man aged 18 to 30 who had mild COVID-19 (a few samples of this study predate the infection). Cell type and time point are not known.

This clonotype was counted many times. This chain uses TRBV4-2 with TRBJ2-1; 9 bases fit TRBD2. The CDR3 sequence is 14 residues long. V was pared by 8 bases and J by 5 bases, with 7 bases of the junction left unmatched. Germline V lookup: CDR1 LGHNA, CDR2 YNFKEQ. This chain's CDR3 is CASRGGAEHNEQFF. The CDR3 DNA follows: TGTGCCAGCCGCGGGGGGGCCGAACACAATGAGCAGTTCTTC.

The V gene is TRBV6-6, the J gene TRBJ2-1; D possibly uses TRBD1 or TRBD2 (6 bases each). The CDR3 spans 12 residues. V gave up 6 bases and J gave up 8 bases, with 11 bases separating them. Germline CDR1 MNHNY, CDR2 SVGAGI (reference sequence). CDR3 nucleotide sequence: TGTGCCAGCAGGGGGGGCCGGGATGAGCAGTTCTTC. This codes for CASRGGRDEQFF.

The chain employs TRBV4-2 and TRBJ1-5; 7 bases are shared with TRBD1. The V segment lost 4 bases and the J segment 2 bases; nucleotides outside the gene matches: 5. The CDR3 consists of 15 residues. Germline V CDR1 and CDR2: LGHNA, YNFKEQ. The CDR3 sequence: CASSLDRVGNQPQHF. CDR3 sequence (DNA): TGTGCCAGCAGCCTTGACAGGGTAGGCAATCAGCCCCAGCATTTT.

This rearrangement joins TRBV5-1 to TRBJ2-3; possibly TRBD2 for D (7 bases). The CDR3 has 14 residues. The V gene lost 5 bases and the J gene lost 2 bases, with 12 bases spanning the gap. Germline V gene lookup returns CDR1 SGHRS and CDR2 YFSETQ. Here the CDR3 DNA reads TGCGCCAGCAGACGGGGGGCCGACACAGATACGCAGTATTTT. It encodes CASRRGADTDTQYF.

This clonotype has just a few counts. The chain recombines TRBV12-3 or TRBV12-4 with TRBJ1-1, with 7 bases fitting TRBD1. The J segment lost 1 base and the V segment lost 6 bases, leaving 8 bases of the junction unmatched. CDR3 length: 15 amino acids. DNA of the CDR3: TGTGCCAGCAGCCTCTCCGGGACAGCGAACACTGAAGCTTTCTTT. It yields the protein CASSLSGTANTEAFF.

The rearrangement uses TRBV4-1 and TRBJ2-7; tentative D call: TRBD2 (5 bases). Per germline, CDR1 MGHRA and CDR2 YSYEKL. The CDR3 has 13 amino acids. V gave up 0 bases and J gave up 5 bases, with 8 bases separating them. The CDR3 sequence is CASSQDFGDEQYF. The CDR3 DNA is TGCGCCAGCAGCCAAGATTTCGGGGACGAGCAGTACTTC.

J is TRBJ1-5 and V is TRBV7-2, with D unclear. CDR1 and CDR2 (germline): SGHTA, FQGNSA. Between the trimmed V and J ends, which lost 3 bases and 6 bases, there was a span of 6 bases. The CDR3 length is 12 residues. The CDR3 nucleotides read TGTGCCAGCAGCTTTTACGGTCAGCCCCAGCATTTT. Its translation: CASSFYGQPQHF.

This clonotype has more than one count but fewer than ten. The chain employs TRBV9 and TRBJ2-1, with 10 bases fitting TRBD2. Germline CDR1 SGDLS, CDR2 YYNGEE. V lost 0 bases and J lost 0; bases outside the gene matches: 6. The CDR3 has 18 residues. CDR3 amino acids: CASSVDLAGVSSYNEQFF. The CDR3 bases are TGTGCCAGCAGCGTAGACCTAGCGGGGGTCAGCTCCTACAATGAGCAGTTCTTC.

This chain joins TRBV5-1 and TRBJ1-3, with D hard to call. The germline CDR1 and CDR2 sequences are SGHRS and YFSETQ. This CDR3 spans 15 amino acids. Trimming cost V 4 bases and J 3 bases, with 14 bases left between them. The CDR3 nucleotides read TGCGCCAGCAGCCCCCTCGCCGGGGATGGAAACACCATATATTTT. Amino acids: CASSPLAGDGNTIYF.

This clonotype has more than one count but fewer than ten. The chain couples TRBV3-1 to TRBJ2-7; maybe TRBD1 (6 bases). Trimming removed 0 bases from V and 5 bases from J, with 14 bases in between. This CDR3 has 15 amino acids. Germline CDR1 LGHDT, CDR2 YNNKEL (reference sequence). This CDR3 reads CASSQDRQGQDEQYF. The CDR3 nucleotides are TGTGCCAGCAGCCAAGATCGGCAGGGGCAGGACGAGCAGTACTTC.